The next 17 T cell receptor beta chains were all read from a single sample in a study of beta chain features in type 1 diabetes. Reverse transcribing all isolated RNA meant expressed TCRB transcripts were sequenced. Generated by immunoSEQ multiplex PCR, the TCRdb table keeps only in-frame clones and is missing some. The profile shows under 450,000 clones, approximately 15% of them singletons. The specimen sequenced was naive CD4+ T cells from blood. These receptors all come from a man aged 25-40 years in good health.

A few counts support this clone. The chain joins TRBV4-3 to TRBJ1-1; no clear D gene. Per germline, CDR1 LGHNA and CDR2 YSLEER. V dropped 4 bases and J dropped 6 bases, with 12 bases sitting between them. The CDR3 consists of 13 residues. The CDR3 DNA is TGCGCCAGCAGCCGAGCATTGTTTGCTGAAGCTTTCTTT. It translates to CASSRALFAEAFF.

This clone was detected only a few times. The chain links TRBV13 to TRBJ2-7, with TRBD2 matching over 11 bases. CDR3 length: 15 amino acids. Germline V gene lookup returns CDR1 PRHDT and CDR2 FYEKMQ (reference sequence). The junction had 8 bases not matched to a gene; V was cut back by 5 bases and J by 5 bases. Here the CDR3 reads CASSGQTSGKDEQYV. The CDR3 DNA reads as TGTGCCAGCAGCGGACAGACTAGCGGGAAAGACGAGCAGTACGTC.

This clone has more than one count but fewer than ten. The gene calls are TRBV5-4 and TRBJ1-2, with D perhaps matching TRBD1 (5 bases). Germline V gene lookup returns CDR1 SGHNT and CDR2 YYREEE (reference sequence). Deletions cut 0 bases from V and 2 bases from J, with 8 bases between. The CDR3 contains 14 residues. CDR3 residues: CASSLEDNNYGYTF. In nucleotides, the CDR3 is TGTGCCAGCAGCTTGGAGGACAACAACTATGGCTACACCTTC.

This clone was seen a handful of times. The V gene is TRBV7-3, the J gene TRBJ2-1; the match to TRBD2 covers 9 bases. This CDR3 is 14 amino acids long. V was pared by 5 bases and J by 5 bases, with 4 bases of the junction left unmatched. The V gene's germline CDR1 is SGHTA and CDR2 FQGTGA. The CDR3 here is CASSPTSGDNEQFF. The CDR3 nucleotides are TGTGCCAGCAGCCCGACTAGCGGAGACAATGAGCAGTTCTTC.

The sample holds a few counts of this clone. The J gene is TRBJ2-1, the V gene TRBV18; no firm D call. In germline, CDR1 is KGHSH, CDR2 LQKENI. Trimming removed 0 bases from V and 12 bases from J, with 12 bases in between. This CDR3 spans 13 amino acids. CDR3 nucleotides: TGTGCCAGCTCACCACCGGCTGTGGCTTCGCAGTTCTTC. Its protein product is CASSPPAVASQFF.

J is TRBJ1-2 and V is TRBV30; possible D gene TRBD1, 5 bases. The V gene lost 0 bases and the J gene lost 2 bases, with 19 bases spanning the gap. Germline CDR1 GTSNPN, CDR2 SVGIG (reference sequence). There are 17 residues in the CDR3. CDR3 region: CAWSVGATVRENYGYTF. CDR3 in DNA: TGTGCCTGGAGTGTAGGGGCCACGGTCAGGGAAAACTATGGCTACACCTTC. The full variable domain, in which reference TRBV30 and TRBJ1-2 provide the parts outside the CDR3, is SQTIHQWPATLVQPVGSPLSLECTVEGTSNPNLYWYRQAAGRGLQLLFYSVGIGQISSEVPQNLSASRPQDRQFILSSKKLLLSDSGFYLCAWSVGATVRENYGYTFGSGTRLTVV.

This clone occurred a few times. DNA of the CDR3: TGTGCCAGCAGCTTGAGGCAGACAGACAATGAGCAGTTCTTC. Protein product: CASSLRQTDNEQFF. The rearrangement joins TRBV7-2 to TRBJ2-1; TRBD1 is a possible D gene (5 bases). The germline V and J ends were trimmed by 3 bases and 5 bases, with 11 bases remaining between them. Per the germline V gene, CDR1 is SGHTA and CDR2 is FQGNSA. The CDR3 is 14 residues long.

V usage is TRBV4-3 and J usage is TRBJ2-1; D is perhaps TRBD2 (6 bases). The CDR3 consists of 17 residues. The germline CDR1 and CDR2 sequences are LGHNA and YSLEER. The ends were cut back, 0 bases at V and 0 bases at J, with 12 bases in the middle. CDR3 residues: CASSQDAGMSSYNEQFF. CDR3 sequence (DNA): TGCGCCAGCAGCCAAGATGCGGGGATGAGCTCCTACAATGAGCAGTTCTTC.

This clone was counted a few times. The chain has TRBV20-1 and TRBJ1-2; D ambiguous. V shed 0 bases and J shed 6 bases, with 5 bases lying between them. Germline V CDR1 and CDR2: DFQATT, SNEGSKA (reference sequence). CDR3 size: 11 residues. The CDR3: CSARELDGYTF. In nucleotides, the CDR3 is TGCAGTGCTAGAGAGCTAGATGGCTACACCTTC.

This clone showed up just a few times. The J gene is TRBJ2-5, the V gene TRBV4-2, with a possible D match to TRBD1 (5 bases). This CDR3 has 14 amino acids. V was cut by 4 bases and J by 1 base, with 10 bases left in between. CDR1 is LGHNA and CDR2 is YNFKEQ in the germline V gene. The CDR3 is CASSPRTIQETQYF. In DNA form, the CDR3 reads TGTGCCAGCAGCCCCCGGACAATCCAAGAGACCCAGTACTTC.

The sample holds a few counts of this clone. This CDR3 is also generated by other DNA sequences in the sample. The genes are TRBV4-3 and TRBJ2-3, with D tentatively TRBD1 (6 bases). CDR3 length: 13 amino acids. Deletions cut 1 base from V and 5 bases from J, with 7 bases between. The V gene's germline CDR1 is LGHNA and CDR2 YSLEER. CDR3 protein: CASSQARGDTQYF. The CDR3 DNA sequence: TGCGCCAGCAGCCAAGCCAGGGGAGATACGCAGTATTTT.

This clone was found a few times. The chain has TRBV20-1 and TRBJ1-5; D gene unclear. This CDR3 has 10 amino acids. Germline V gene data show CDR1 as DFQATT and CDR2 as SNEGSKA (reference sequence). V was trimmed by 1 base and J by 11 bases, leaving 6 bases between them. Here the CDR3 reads CSARGISQHF. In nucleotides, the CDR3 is TGCAGTGCTAGAGGTATATCCCAGCATTTT.

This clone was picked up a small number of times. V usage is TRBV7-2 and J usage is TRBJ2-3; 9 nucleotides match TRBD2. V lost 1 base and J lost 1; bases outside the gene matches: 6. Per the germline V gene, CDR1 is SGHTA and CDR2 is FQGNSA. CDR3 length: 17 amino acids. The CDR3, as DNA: TGTGCCAGCAGCTTAGGCGTTAGCGGGAGCGGCACAGATACGCAGTATTTT. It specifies CASSLGVSGSGTDTQYF.

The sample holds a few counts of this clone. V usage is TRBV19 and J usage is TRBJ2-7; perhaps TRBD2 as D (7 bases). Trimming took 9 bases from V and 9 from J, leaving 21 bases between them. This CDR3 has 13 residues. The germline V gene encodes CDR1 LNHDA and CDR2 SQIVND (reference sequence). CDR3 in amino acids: CASRGQGGRGQYF. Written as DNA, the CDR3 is TGTGCCAGCAGGGGCCAGGGAGGGCGTGGGCAGTACTTC. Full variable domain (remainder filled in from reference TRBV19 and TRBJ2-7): DGGITQSPKYLFRKEGQNVTLSCEQNLNHDAMYWYRQDPGQGLRLIYYSQIVNDFQKGDIAEGYSVSREKKESFPLTVTSAQKNPTAFYLCASRGQGGRGQYFGPGTRLTVT.

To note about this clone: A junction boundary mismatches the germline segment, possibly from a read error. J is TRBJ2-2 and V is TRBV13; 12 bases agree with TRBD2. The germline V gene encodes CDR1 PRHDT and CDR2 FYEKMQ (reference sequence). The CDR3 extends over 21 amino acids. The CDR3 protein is CASSVGDWVTSGSSVSGELFF. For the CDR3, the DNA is TGTGCCAGCAGCGTAGGGGACTGGGTGACTAGCGGGAGTTCTGTAAGCGGGGAGCTGTTTTTT.

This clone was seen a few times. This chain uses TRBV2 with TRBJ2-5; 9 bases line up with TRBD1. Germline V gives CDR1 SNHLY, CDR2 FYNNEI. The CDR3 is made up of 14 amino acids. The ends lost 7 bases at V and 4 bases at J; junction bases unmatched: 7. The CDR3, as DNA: TGTGCCAGCACTTCCCGGGGACAGGGAGAGACCCAGTACTTC. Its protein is CASTSRGQGETQYF. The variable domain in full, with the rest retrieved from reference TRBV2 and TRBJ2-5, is EPEVTQTPSHQVTQMGQEVILRCVPISNHLYFYWYRQILGQKVEFLVSFYNNEISEKSEIFDDQFSVERPDGSNFTLKIRSTKLEDSAMYFCASTSRGQGETQYFGPGTRLLVL.

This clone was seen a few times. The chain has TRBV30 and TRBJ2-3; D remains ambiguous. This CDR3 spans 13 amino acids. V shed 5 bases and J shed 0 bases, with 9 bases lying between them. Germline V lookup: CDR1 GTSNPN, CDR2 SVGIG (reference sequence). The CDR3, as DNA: TGTGCCTGGGGTCGCAAAAGCACAGATACGCAGTATTTT. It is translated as CAWGRKSTDTQYF.